This T cell receptor (beta chain) stems from a study of T cells expressing NK-cell markers. At the level of the study: Sorted CD3+CD56-NKG2C+, CD3+CD56+NKG2C+ and CD3+CD56+NKG2C- T cells supplied the TCR beta repertoires. HCMV seropositivity characterized most of the eight sequenced donors, and seronegativity one.

Of note for this clonotype: As yet, its antigen is unknown.

The CDR3 loop spans 14 amino acids. Per germline, CDR1 ENHRY and CDR2 SYGVKD. A 5'RACE template switching approach incorporating UMIs was used to make TCR beta cDNA. TCRdb reanalyzed the 5' RACE reads and collapses them to one entry per CDR3 protein, without DNA. The sample totals about half a million distinct CDR3 sequences. General study findings and limits: Over 5 donors had dominant NKG2C+ clonotypes that comprised about 1.0-7.5% of their CD8+ T cells.

The sequence was collected from a woman between 45 and 60 years old in good health. The chain links TRBV10-3 to TRBJ2-7; absent DNA, TCRdb's TRBD2 call cannot be checked. The sequencing sample was made of blood T cells: a sorted CD56 or NKG2C T cell subset, CD4+ or CD8+ T cells, or bulk PBMC T cells (not recorded which). CDR3 sequence reads: CAITPARGVYEQYF.